These 31 T cell receptor beta chains share one sample of origin, sequenced in a study of human T cells and chemical hapten exposure. Specified time point: pre-sensitization, week 0. Treatment reported: therapeutic diphenylcyclopropenone sensitization with weekly scalp DPC. TCRdb redid the calling of the RACE reads with MiXCR, one entry per CDR3 protein. The sample records roughly 120,000 distinct CDR3 sequences, roughly 12% being singletons. Sequencing used whole blood, obtained in connection with sensitization to the hapten diphenylcyclopropenone (DPC). The receptor source for this set is a woman aged 18-29 years with alopecia areata. Some clones in this sample may be carry-over from other donors' samples.

This chain joins TRBV12-3 or TRBV12-4 and TRBJ1-1, with 11 bases fitting TRBD1. This CDR3 region has 16 residues. V was clipped by 4 bases and J by 0 bases; unmatched bases: 4. CDR3 sequence: CASSSRTGGLNTEAFF. The CDR3 region has the DNA TGTGCCAGCAGTTCAAGGACAGGGGGCCTGAACACTGAAGCTTTCTTT.

This clonotype was seen at least ten times. This rearrangement joins TRBV18 to TRBJ1-4; D uncertain. The CDR3 loop spans 13 amino acids. Germline CDR1 is KGHSH and CDR2 is LQKENI. Trimming pared 6 bases from V and 8 bases from J, leaving 13 bases between. The CDR3 loop reads CASSGGLQEKLFF. The CDR3 nucleotides read TGTGCCAGCTCTGGAGGATTGCAAGAAAAACTGTTTTTT.

A few counts support this clonotype. The chain is built from TRBV20-1 and TRBJ2-2, with D possibly being TRBD2 (6 bases). Looked up from germline, CDR1 is DFQATT and CDR2 is SNEGSKA (reference sequence). V lost 6 bases and J 0 bases, leaving 11 bases between the germline ends. The CDR3 is made up of 14 amino acids. CDR3 residues: CSAPGLSNTGELFF. The DNA of the CDR3 is TGCAGTGCCCCGGGACTTTCGAACACCGGGGAGCTGTTTTTT.

The V and J genes are TRBV7-2 and TRBJ2-5; no definite D call. The CDR3 covers 12 residues. V lost 4 bases to trimming and J lost 5 bases, with 8 bases between them. The germline gives CDR1 SGHTA, CDR2 FQGNSA. The CDR3 loop reads CASSSSRETQYF. The DNA for the CDR3 is TGTGCCAGCAGCTCGAGTAGGGAGACCCAGTACTTC.

The chain combines TRBV4-3 with TRBJ1-2, with D tentatively TRBD1 (5 bases). Germline CDR1 is LGHNA and CDR2 is YSLEER. Trimming removed 4 bases at V and 4 bases at J, with 31 bases between. The CDR3 runs to 20 residues. The CDR3 DNA sequence: TGCGCCAGCAGCCCAGGGACGGACTTTGATTCAAACGGTCCTACCTATGGCTACACCTTC. This encodes CASSPGTDFDSNGPTYGYTF.

V usage is TRBV6-1 and J usage is TRBJ2-2; D perhaps matches TRBD1 (6 bases). This CDR3 has 14 residues. V was clipped by 5 bases and J by 4 bases, with 11 bases between them. CDR1 is MNHNS, CDR2 SASEGT, per germline. The CDR3 DNA follows: TGTGCCAGCAGTACCTACAGGGTCACCGGGGAGCTGTTTTTT. It specifies CASSTYRVTGELFF.

In its sample, this clonotype was seen a few times. The chain links TRBV2 to TRBJ2-2, with D unresolved. The V end lost 4 bases, the J end lost 0 bases, and 6 bases lay between the germline ends. The CDR3 covers 14 residues. Germline V gives CDR1 SNHLY, CDR2 FYNNEI. The CDR3 DNA reads as TGTGCCAGCAGTGGGTACCCGAACACCGGGGAGCTGTTTTTT. Protein sequence: CASSGYPNTGELFF.

The chain combines TRBV4-3 with TRBJ1-1; unclear D gene. The CDR3 contains 15 residues. The V gene lost 0 bases and the J gene lost 0 bases, with 8 bases spanning the gap. Germline V gene sequence: CDR1 LGHNA, CDR2 YSLEER. The CDR3 DNA is TGCGCCAGCAGCCAAGATCGGAACATGAACACTGAAGCTTTCTTT. Protein: CASSQDRNMNTEAFF.

This clonotype has more than one count but fewer than ten. V usage is TRBV5-1 and J usage is TRBJ2-2; the D gene is possibly TRBD1 (6 bases). Trimming took 7 bases from V and 0 from J, leaving 13 bases between them. The CDR3 sequence is 15 residues long. Germline-derived CDR1 and CDR2 are SGHRS and YFSETQ. The CDR3 region has the DNA TGCGCCAGCTCCCTTCGGGACACGAACACCGGGGAGCTGTTTTTT. Protein sequence: CASSLRDTNTGELFF.

The chain couples TRBV4-3 to TRBJ1-2; D is possibly TRBD1 (5 bases). The ends were cut back, 1 base at V and 8 bases at J, with 8 bases in the middle. The germline V gene encodes CDR1 LGHNA and CDR2 YSLEER. CDR3 length equals 12 residues. CDR3 protein: CASSQGWGGYTF. CDR3 coding DNA: TGCGCCAGCAGCCAAGGCTGGGGGGGCTACACCTTC.

The sample holds a few counts of this clonotype. This rearrangement joins TRBV7-6 to TRBJ2-7, with a weak D call TRBD2 (6 bases). The CDR3 loop spans 15 amino acids. Deletions cut 5 bases from V and 5 bases from J, with 19 bases between. Germline CDR1 SGHVS, CDR2 FNYEAQ. The DNA for the CDR3 is TGTGCCAGCAGCAATGGGGCGGGGAAGGTCAACGAGCAGTACTTC. Encoded protein: CASSNGAGKVNEQYF.

This clonotype has only a few counts. The gene calls are TRBV4-3 and TRBJ2-1; 8 nucleotides match TRBD1. The CDR3 runs 15 residues. CDR1 and CDR2 (germline): LGHNA, YSLEER. Trimming removed 4 bases from V and 3 bases from J; junction bases left unmatched: 5. The CDR3 coding sequence is TGCGCCAGCAGCCTGGGGACAGGTATCTACAATGAGCAGTTCTTC. This codes for CASSLGTGIYNEQFF.

This clonotype was recorded many times. The V gene is TRBV2, the J gene TRBJ2-5; the D is unclear. The CDR3 runs to 15 residues. V was trimmed by 3 bases and J by 5 bases, leaving 16 bases between them. Germline CDR1 and CDR2: SNHLY and FYNNEI. The CDR3 DNA is TGTGCCAGCAGTGACGCAAGACTCCTAGGGGAGACCCAGTACTTC. Its protein is CASSDARLLGETQYF.

This clonotype was seen only a few times. This chain joins TRBV15 and TRBJ2-5; D possibly matches TRBD1 or TRBD2 (5 bases each). The CDR3 loop spans 16 amino acids. Trimming stripped 1 base from V and 0 bases from J, with 12 bases between. Germline V gives CDR1 LNHNV, CDR2 YYDKDF (reference sequence). CDR3 region: CATSRVLGTYQETQYF. The CDR3 bases are TGTGCCACCAGCAGAGTATTAGGGACGTACCAAGAGACCCAGTACTTC.

This rearrangement joins TRBV7-2 to TRBJ2-3; D not resolved. The CDR3 is made up of 15 amino acids. Between the trimmed V and J ends, which lost 1 base and 2 bases, there was a span of 10 bases. Germline values: CDR1 SGHTA, CDR2 FQGNSA. CDR3 nucleotides: TGTGCCAGCAGCTTAGTCGGCCCATTCACAGATACGCAGTATTTT. This encodes CASSLVGPFTDTQYF.

This clonotype was seen repeatedly, ten times or more. The rearrangement joins TRBV5-1 to TRBJ1-1, with 7 bases fitting TRBD1. The junction had 14 bases not matched to a gene; V was cut back by 5 bases and J by 7 bases. Germline loops: CDR1 SGHRS, CDR2 YFSETQ. CDR3 length: 15 amino acids. The CDR3 here is CASSSGQPGGGEAFF. CDR3 in DNA: TGCGCCAGCAGTTCGGGACAGCCGGGCGGCGGTGAAGCTTTCTTT.

The chain combines TRBV29-1 with TRBJ2-7; 7 nucleotides agree with TRBD1. CDR1 and CDR2 from the germline V gene are SQVTM and ANQGSEA. With V trimmed by 5 bases and J by 0 bases, 1 base remained unmatched. The CDR3 spans 12 residues. CDR3 loop: CSVRDSSYEQYF. DNA for the CDR3: TGCAGCGTTCGGGACAGCTCCTACGAGCAGTACTTC.

The V and J genes are TRBV11-2 and TRBJ2-5; 7 bases align to TRBD2. The germline V gene encodes CDR1 SGHAT and CDR2 FQNNGV. J was trimmed by 2 bases and V by 5 bases; bases with no gene match: 14. CDR3 length: 17 residues. The CDR3 DNA follows: TGTGCCAGCAGCCCCGAGGGGTGGAGCGGGGAGCAAGAGACCCAGTACTTC. Protein product: CASSPEGWSGEQETQYF.

The chain combines TRBV10-3 with TRBJ1-5, with 7 bases aligning to TRBD1. Germline values: CDR1 ENHRY, CDR2 SYGVKD. With V trimmed by 7 bases and J by 4 bases, 7 bases remained unmatched. The CDR3 is 14 residues long. CDR3 in DNA: TGTGCCATCACGGTCAGGGGGGTTAATCAGCCCCAGCATTTT. Residues: CAITVRGVNQPQHF.

This clonotype has a handful of counts. The chain uses TRBV28 and TRBJ1-5, with D possibly being TRBD1 (5 bases). This CDR3 has 17 amino acids. The V gene's germline CDR1 is MDHEN and CDR2 SYDVKM. V was trimmed by 7 bases and J by 2 bases, leaving 21 bases between them. CDR3 sequence reads: CASTIEVGARGNQPQHF. The CDR3 DNA reads TGTGCCAGCACCATTGAGGTAGGGGCGAGAGGCAATCAGCCCCAGCATTTT.

The rearrangement joins TRBV3-1 to TRBJ1-2; D unresolved. The CDR3 consists of 15 residues. V dropped 0 bases and J dropped 7 bases, with 15 bases sitting between them. CDR1 is LGHDT and CDR2 is YNNKEL in the germline V gene (reference sequence). The CDR3 sequence: CASSQDISVVGGYTF. In nucleotides, the CDR3 is TGTGCCAGCAGCCAAGACATCTCCGTAGTCGGTGGCTACACCTTC.

Remarks on this clonotype: The junction and the germline gene differ at one end; a read error may be behind it. The chain employs TRBV7-8 and TRBJ1-5; D unresolved. Looked up from germline, CDR1 is SGHVS and CDR2 is FQNEAQ. The CDR3 loop spans 15 amino acids. CDR3 coding DNA: TGTGACAGCAGCTTAGACGCACAACTCAGTCAGCCCCAGCATTTT. It specifies CDSSLDAQLSQPQHF.

CDR3 sequence (DNA): TGCAGCGTCCTAGCGGGGCTCACCTACGAGCAGTACTTC. Its translation is CSVLAGLTYEQYF. V and J are TRBV29-1 and TRBJ2-7; 9 bases fit TRBD2. The CDR3 totals 13 residues. Trimming took 6 bases from V and 2 from J; bases not matched to a gene: 5. Germline loops: CDR1 SQVTM, CDR2 ANQGSEA.

This clonotype turned up a few times. The V gene is TRBV7-6, the J gene TRBJ2-1; 11 nucleotides line up with TRBD2. The trim removed 4 bases at V and 12 bases at J, leaving 8 bases unmatched. The CDR3 spans 14 residues. Per germline, CDR1 SGHVS and CDR2 FNYEAQ. The CDR3 protein is CASSYGTSGEGQFF. CDR3 DNA sequence: TGTGCCAGCAGCTATGGGACTAGCGGAGAGGGGCAGTTCTTC. Looking up the rest from reference TRBV7-6 and TRBJ2-1 gives the full variable domain: GAGVSQSPRYKVTKRGQDVALRCDPISGHVSLYWYRQALGQGPEFLTYFNYEAQQDKSGLPNDRFSAERPEGSISTLTIQRTEQRDSAMYRCASSYGTSGEGQFFGPGTRLTVL.

At least ten counts were recorded for this clonotype. V usage is TRBV20-1 and J usage is TRBJ1-2; TRBD1 is a possible D gene (5 bases). This CDR3 spans 17 amino acids. Germline V gene lookup returns CDR1 DFQATT and CDR2 SNEGSKA (reference sequence). Trimming took off 0 bases at V and 0 bases at J, with 17 bases between the two ends. The CDR3 here is CSARDWEDTSSNYGYTF. For the CDR3, the DNA is TGCAGTGCTAGAGATTGGGAGGACACAAGTTCTAACTATGGCTACACCTTC.

This clonotype was found many times. This chain connects TRBV6-2 or TRBV6-3 to TRBJ2-2; D gene uncertain. This CDR3 contains 15 residues. V lost 2 bases to trimming and J lost 2 bases, with 9 bases between them. The germline gives CDR1 MNHEY, CDR2 SVGEGT. The CDR3 reads CASSYLPPNTGELFF. Written as DNA, the CDR3 is TGTGCCAGCAGTTACCTCCCCCCAAACACCGGGGAGCTGTTTTTT.

This clonotype was counted only a few times. The chain links TRBV5-5 to TRBJ2-7; tentatively, D is TRBD1 (6 bases). Deletions cut 4 bases from V and 5 bases from J, with 13 bases between. The CDR3 sequence is 13 residues long. Germline lookup yields CDR1 SGHKS and CDR2 YYEKEE (reference sequence). CDR3: CASSHLQGHEQYF. CDR3 sequence (DNA): TGTGCCAGCAGCCATCTACAGGGCCACGAGCAGTACTTC.

This clonotype was counted a few times. The V call is TRBV4-3, the J call TRBJ1-5; D ambiguous. V dropped 2 bases and J dropped 4 bases, with 9 bases sitting between them. CDR3 length equals 14 residues. Germline CDR1 reads LGHNA; CDR2 reads YSLEER. The CDR3, as DNA: TGCGCCAGCAGCCAAACGGTCAAAAATCAGCCCCAGCATTTT. Protein sequence: CASSQTVKNQPQHF.

In this sample, this clonotype turned up a few times. This chain joins TRBV21-1 and TRBJ2-5; the table's TRBD1 call for D was not verified on the DNA. TRBV21-1 is an annotated pseudogene. This CDR3 contains 14 residues. Written as DNA, the CDR3 is TGTGCCAGCAGCACCCCCTTGAGAGGGGAGACCCAGTACTTC. Translation gives CASSTPLRGETQYF.

This clonotype showed up many times. The chain joins TRBV6-5 to TRBJ1-4; 10 positions agree with TRBD1. Germline V CDR1 and CDR2: MNHEY, SVGAGI. V lost 6 bases and J lost 1; bases outside the gene matches: 8. CDR3 length equals 17 residues. This CDR3 reads CASSYTGQGKTNEKLFF. As DNA, the CDR3 is TGTGCCAGCAGCTACACGGGACAGGGGAAAACTAATGAAAAACTGTTTTTT.

This clonotype was recorded a few times. V is TRBV4-1 and J is TRBJ1-5; tentative D call: TRBD1 (5 bases). Germline V lookup: CDR1 MGHRA, CDR2 YSYEKL. V was cut by 0 bases and J by 2 bases, with 11 bases left in between. The CDR3 consists of 16 residues. Here the CDR3 DNA reads TGCGCCAGCAGCCAAGAGCTGGGGCAACGCAATCAGCCCCAGCATTTT. It encodes CASSQELGQRNQPQHF.